This TCR beta chain was retrieved from a study of vaccination and CD4 T cells after COVID-19. Oncomine TCR Beta short-read sequencing was applied to DNA from cultured CD4+ T cells. TCRdb reprocessed the PCR reads via MiXCR and lists one record per CDR3 protein. The table records about 13,000 distinct CDR3 sequences, 52% of them present only once. About this clonotype: Its antigen is still unknown.

Germline V lookup: CDR1 MNHNS, CDR2 SASEGT. This CDR3 has 14 residues. Trimming cost V 6 bases and J 5 bases, with 13 bases left between them. As for treatment: approximately 11-day PBMC culture with coronavirus spike peptide pools or control peptides (ViraFEST assay). ViraFEST stimulated the growth of antigen-specific T cells using peptide pools and subsequently profiled their TCRs by sequencing. IL-2 at around 10 IU/ml and peptide pools at 9 to 10 ug/ml were added to PBMCs cultured at about 2 million per well. General study points: Detection of a median around 85% of reactive clones in convalescent patients was confined to the period after vaccination.

The TCR sequence derives from a human donor who had recovered from COVID-19. The V gene is TRBV6-1, the J gene TRBJ2-2, with D perhaps TRBD1 or TRBD2 (5 bases each). Sequencing input: CD4+ T cells from blood, cultured in vitro. CDR3 amino acids: CASRTGTETGELFF. In nucleotides, the CDR3 is TGTGCCAGCAGAACCGGGACGGAGACCGGGGAGCTGTTTTTT.